The entry below describes one T cell receptor (beta chain). Source study methods: Reference gene primer amplification in the assay estimated nucleated cell counts. Produced via immunoSEQ multiplex PCR; TCRdb's table is partial and in-frame only. The V and J calls and clone size were taken over from that table, and D and trimming were inferred from the DNA. The sample contains about 94,000 clones, 84% of which appear only once. This sample is part of a study of blood T cell repertoires in COVID-19. In the study overall: The United States, Italy and Spain were the sources of the acute and convalescent COVID-19 samples. Sources were T cells, B-cell-depleted T cells, or PBMCs; the material itself was cDNA or gDNA.

CDR3 length equals 16 residues. Germline V gene data show CDR1 as LGHDT and CDR2 as YNNKEL (reference sequence). V lost 0 bases to trimming and J lost 4 bases; unmatched junction nucleotides: 6. The receptor's source is a man aged 55 to 70 with acute or convalescent COVID-19. The specimen was peripheral blood. The rearrangement uses TRBV3-1 (or the pseudogene TRBV3-2) and TRBJ2-1; 7 nucleotides agree with TRBD2. CDR3 in DNA: TGTGCCAGCAGCCAAGACGGACTAGTGGCTTACAATGAGCAGTTCTTC. Protein product: CASSQDGLVAYNEQFF.